A single sample is the source of the 15 T cell receptor beta chains below, sequenced in a study of identical twins. TCRdb analysed the 5' RACE reads with MiXCR anew, one entry per CDR3 protein. In the table there are under 1 million distinct CDR3 sequences, more than 9% of which are singletons. These data are also associated with another study on yellow fever vaccine responses in identical twins.

Sequenced input: PBMCs. These receptors all stem from a woman younger than 35 in good health.

The chain is built from TRBV12-3 or TRBV12-4 and TRBJ2-3; TRBD2 agrees at 14 bases. CDR3 size: 15 residues. The ends lost 7 bases at V and 5 bases at J; junction bases unmatched: 5. CDR3 coding DNA: TGTGCCAGCACTCTTGGACTAGCGGGAGGAGATACGCAGTATTTT. It translates to CASTLGLAGGDTQYF.

A few counts support this clonotype. The chain employs TRBV7-9 and TRBJ2-5; 7 bases match TRBD2. The CDR3 contains 16 residues. Germline assignment: CDR1 SEHNR and CDR2 FQNEAQ (reference sequence). With 2 bases clipped from V and 0 bases from J, the junction kept 6 bases outside the gene matches. CDR3 nucleotides: TGTGCCAGCAGCTTAACCTCCGGACTAGACCAAGAGACCCAGTACTTC. Translation: CASSLTSGLDQETQYF.

The chain is built from TRBV29-1 and TRBJ1-2; D is possibly TRBD1 (6 bases). The CDR3 runs to 14 residues. The V gene lost 0 bases and the J gene lost 7 bases, with 15 bases spanning the gap. Per germline, CDR1 SQVTM and CDR2 ANQGSEA. The CDR3 loop is CSVEEVGGRGGYTF. CDR3 DNA: TGCAGCGTTGAAGAGGTGGGGGGGCGGGGTGGCTACACCTTC.

This clonotype was seen a handful of times. The J gene is TRBJ2-3, the V gene TRBV4-2; the match to TRBD2 covers 9 bases. V shed 5 bases and J 0 bases; nucleotides not matched to a gene: 6. CDR1 is LGHNA, CDR2 YNFKEQ, per germline. CDR3 size: 16 residues. The CDR3 DNA sequence: TGTGCCAGCAGCGCCCACCTAGCGGGGAGCACAGATACGCAGTATTTT. It is translated as CASSAHLAGSTDTQYF.

In this sample, this clonotype turned up many times. The J gene is TRBJ2-5, the V gene TRBV5-1; 10 bases are shared with TRBD2. V lost 1 base and J lost 4; bases outside the gene matches: 7. The CDR3 consists of 16 residues. CDR1 is SGHRS and CDR2 is YFSETQ in the germline V gene. The CDR3 coding sequence is TGCGCCAGCAGCTTGAACCCTAGCGGGAGAGGAGAGACCCAGTACTTC. Its translation: CASSLNPSGRGETQYF. The full variable domain, with the rest looked up from reference TRBV5-1 and TRBJ2-5, is KAGVTQTPRYLIKTRGQQVTLSCSPISGHRSVSWYQQTPGQGLQFLFEYFSETQRNKGNFPGRFSGRQFSNSRSEMNVSTLELGDSALYLCASSLNPSGRGETQYFGPGTRLLVL.

The sample holds many counts of this clonotype. The chain uses TRBV6-1 and TRBJ1-2; D not resolved. Germline CDR1 is MNHNS and CDR2 is SASEGT. The CDR3 has 13 residues. V dropped 2 bases and J dropped 3 bases, with 7 bases sitting between them. CDR3 sequence reads: CASSEFSDYGYTF. The CDR3 DNA sequence: TGTGCCAGCAGTGAATTTTCCGACTATGGCTACACCTTC.

The chain is built from TRBV7-8 and TRBJ1-1; D may be TRBD1 (5 bases). Between the trimmed V and J ends, which lost 1 base and 8 bases, there was a span of 17 bases. The germline gives CDR1 SGHVS, CDR2 FQNEAQ. This CDR3 has 15 amino acids. CDR3 amino acids: CASSLGWGKGPEAFF. CDR3 DNA sequence: TGTGCCAGCAGCTTAGGTTGGGGGAAAGGGCCCGAAGCTTTCTTT.

Here the CDR3 DNA reads TGTGCCAGCAGTGCAAGCGGGACTAGCGGGAGTTACGAGCAGTACTTC. Translated, it gives CASSASGTSGSYEQYF. The chain is built from TRBV25-1 and TRBJ2-7; 14 nucleotides agree with TRBD2. Germline V gene sequence: CDR1 MGHDK, CDR2 SYGVNS. V shed 4 bases, J shed 4 bases, and the junction held 6 bases outside the gene matches. This CDR3 has 16 amino acids.

Many counts were recorded for this clonotype. The V gene is TRBV12-3 or TRBV12-4, the J gene TRBJ1-3; TRBD1 aligns across 10 bases. There are 16 residues in the CDR3. Trimming cost V 1 base and J 4 bases; bases outside gene matches: 4. CDR3: CASSLGDRGPGNTIYF. CDR3 DNA sequence: TGTGCCAGCAGTTTAGGGGACAGGGGTCCCGGAAACACCATATATTTT.

This clonotype occurred many times. The rearrangement links TRBV6-1 to TRBJ1-6; possible D gene TRBD1, 5 bases. Germline CDR1 is MNHNS and CDR2 is SASEGT. The CDR3 runs to 15 residues. The ends were cut back, 6 bases at V and 2 bases at J, with 11 bases in the middle. The CDR3 spells CASRDTQAYNSPLHF. DNA for the CDR3: TGTGCCAGCAGGGACACCCAGGCCTATAATTCACCCCTCCACTTT.

The V and J genes are TRBV2 and TRBJ2-3; D is uncertain. Germline V gene sequence: CDR1 SNHLY, CDR2 FYNNEI. The length of the CDR3 is 15 residues. V was clipped by 1 base and J by 6 bases, with 14 bases between them. The CDR3 loop reads CASSEGGLVEDTQYF. The DNA of the CDR3 is TGTGCCAGCAGTGAAGGTGGATTAGTGGAGGATACGCAGTATTTT.

The rearrangement uses TRBV14 and TRBJ2-1; TRBD2 aligns across 7 bases. V trimming: 0 bases; J trimming: 4 bases; junction bases outside the gene matches: 6. Germline-derived CDR1 and CDR2 are SGHDN and FVKESK. The CDR3 runs 16 residues. CDR3 protein: CASSQDRDYIYNEQFF. CDR3 bases: TGTGCCAGCAGCCAAGACAGGGACTATATTTACAATGAGCAGTTCTTC.

The J gene is TRBJ2-7, the V gene TRBV5-4; unclear D gene. V gave up 3 bases and J gave up 5 bases, with 9 bases separating them. Looked up from germline, CDR1 is SGHNT and CDR2 is YYREEE (reference sequence). There are 12 residues in the CDR3. The DNA of the CDR3 is TGTGCCAGCAGCTACCTATTCAACGAGCAGTACTTC. It encodes CASSYLFNEQYF. Full variable domain (outside the CDR3, taken from reference TRBV5-4 and TRBJ2-7): ETGVTQSPTHLIKTRGQQVTLRCSSQSGHNTVSWYQQALGQGPQFIFQYYREEENGRGNFPPRFSGLQFPNYSSELNVNALELDDSALYLCASSYLFNEQYFGPGTRLTVT.

This clonotype has ten or more counts. This sequence joins TRBV12-3 or TRBV12-4 and TRBJ2-1; perhaps TRBD2 as D (6 bases). This CDR3 spans 14 amino acids. V was trimmed by 2 bases and J by 5 bases, leaving 10 bases between them. As DNA, the CDR3 is TGTGCCAGCAGTTTACGGGGGAGAGACAATGAGCAGTTCTTC. It translates to CASSLRGRDNEQFF.

This clonotype was seen a few times. The gene calls are TRBV6-2 or TRBV6-3 and TRBJ1-5; tentatively, D is TRBD1 (5 bases). V lost 7 bases and J lost 0, with 16 bases in between. The germline CDR1 and CDR2 sequences are MNHEY and SVGEGT. The CDR3 covers 16 residues. In DNA, the CDR3 is TGTGCCAGCAACCAGACAGATCCCTATAGCAATCAGCCCCAGCATTTT. Translation gives CASNQTDPYSNQPQHF.